The entry below describes one T cell receptor beta chain. This clonotype was seen many times. The specificity of this receptor is unknown. It has no much larger one-base neighbor in the sample; base qualities were not kept. The treatment or condition tag for this specimen amounts to: allogeneic hematopoietic cell transplantation with graft depleted of TCRalphabeta T cells and CD19 B cells. The children who served as transplant recipients had been given grafts of TCRalphabeta/CD19-depleted allogeneic hematopoietic cells. The data derive from a study of T-cell reconstitution after alpha-beta-depleted transplantation in children (dated by TCRdb to 2016 to 2017). Notes on the research overall: Using TCR repertoire profiling, the study quantitatively followed how T-cell immune reconstitution unfolded in children after TCRalphabeta/CD19-depleted allogeneic hematopoietic cell transplantation.

The germline V gene (reference sequence) gives CDR1 as SGHKS and CDR2 as YYEKEE. Trimming at the junction amounts to 0 bases on V and 6 bases on J, and the germline ends lie 7 bases apart. The CDR3 holds 13 amino acids from the cysteine to the phenylalanine. The read is trimmed to its CDR3 DNA, 39 bases read in frame from base 1. Overall results and qualifications from the work: Over subsequent months, a decline in hyperexpanded clone frequencies was noted, and after one year, T-cell counts and TCRbeta diversity were mostly ascribed to newly produced T cells. In some patients, high TCRbeta diversity at day 60 was attributed to recipient T cells and intrathymic progenitors that had survived conditioning. The apparently early recovery of alphabetaT-cell counts about two months after transplant reportedly depended on only several hundred rapidly expanded clones that came from non-depleted graft cells.

Libraries were constructed by PCR. Sequenced on an Illumina HiSeq 2500. TCR libraries were prepared with molecular barcoding, using unique molecular identifiers to normalize TCRbeta repertoire quantification. The public reads were reanalyzed by TCRdb: fastp trimming at Q25, MiXCR alignment, in-frame beta chains only. For every CDR3 protein sequence, its rows merge into one entry that carries the most common genes and DNA. The sample yields approximately 200,000 distinct CDR3 sequences; approximately 6.8% were counted once. The biggest ten clones account for under 5% of the sample. The sequencing here drew on PBMCs, taken before TCRalphabeta/CD19-depleted stem cell transplant. The chain was built from TRBV5-5 and TRBJ2-1; the D gene cannot be resolved reliably. This TCR was recovered from a girl less than two years old with combined immunodeficiency, due to receive a stem cell transplant. This receptor has the CDR3 CASSLGVINEQFF. The nucleotide sequence is given as TGTGCCAGCAGCTTGGGGGTCATCAATGAGCAGTTCTTC.